This T cell receptor beta chain was identified during a study of blood T cell repertoires in COVID-19. V was cut by 4 bases and J by 4 bases, with 14 bases left in between. The CDR3 consists of 14 residues. Germline assignment: CDR1 SGHTA and CDR2 FQGNSA. This clone was counted once. As handled by the study authors: Counts of nucleated cells, estimated from reference gene primer amplification, were obtained. The assay was immunoSEQ multiplex PCR, and TCRdb's table has in-frame clones only and misses some. That table is the source of V, J and clone size, and D and trimming were worked out from the DNA. The table records fewer than 65,000 clones, 70% to 90% of them present only once.

This TCR derives from a human donor in a cohort sampled during active COVID-19. The chain joins TRBV7-2 to TRBJ2-7; maybe TRBD2 (7 bases). The source material was peripheral blood. The CDR3 loop is CASSWEGGPYEQYF. The CDR3 DNA reads as TGTGCCAGCAGCTGGGAGGGGGGCCCGTACGAGCAGTACTTC. Variable domain in full (rest from reference TRBV7-2 and TRBJ2-7): GAGVSQSPSNKVTEKGKDVELRCDPISGHTALYWYRQSLGQGLEFLIYFQGNSAPDKSGLPSDRFSAERTGGSVSTLTIQRTQQEDSAVYLCASSWEGGPYEQYFGPGTRLTVT.